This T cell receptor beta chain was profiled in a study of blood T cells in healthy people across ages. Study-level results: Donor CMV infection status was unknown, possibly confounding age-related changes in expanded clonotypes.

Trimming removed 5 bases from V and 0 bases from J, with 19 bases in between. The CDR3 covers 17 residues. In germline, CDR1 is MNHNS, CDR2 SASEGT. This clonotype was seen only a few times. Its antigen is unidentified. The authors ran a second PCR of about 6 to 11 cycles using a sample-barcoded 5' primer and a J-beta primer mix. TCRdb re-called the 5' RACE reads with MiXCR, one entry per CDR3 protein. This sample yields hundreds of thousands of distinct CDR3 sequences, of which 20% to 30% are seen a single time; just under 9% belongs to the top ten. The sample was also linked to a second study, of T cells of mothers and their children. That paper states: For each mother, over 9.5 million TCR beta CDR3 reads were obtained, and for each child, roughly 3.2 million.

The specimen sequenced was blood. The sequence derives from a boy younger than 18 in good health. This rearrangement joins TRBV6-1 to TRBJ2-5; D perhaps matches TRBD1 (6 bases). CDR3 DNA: TGTGCCAGCAGTCGGCCGGGGACAAGGCCCGACCAAGAGACCCAGTACTTC. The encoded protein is CASSRPGTRPDQETQYF.